Detailed here is one T cell receptor (beta chain). This CDR3 region has 13 residues. Germline CDR1 reads MDHEN; CDR2 reads SYDVKM. Trimming removed 7 bases from V and 7 bases from J, with 16 bases in between. These data originate in a study of blood T cell repertoires in COVID-19. Generated by immunoSEQ multiplex PCR, the TCRdb table keeps only in-frame clones and is missing some. This table holds some 130,000 clones, 65% to 80% found once. The receptor comes from an older man with acute or convalescent COVID-19. The J gene is TRBJ1-1, the V gene TRBV28, with a possible D match to TRBD1 (5 bases). Sequences were obtained from peripheral blood. The DNA of the CDR3 is TGTGCCAGCATTCTGACAATAAGGGGTGAAGCTTTCTTT. Translation: CASILTIRGEAFF.